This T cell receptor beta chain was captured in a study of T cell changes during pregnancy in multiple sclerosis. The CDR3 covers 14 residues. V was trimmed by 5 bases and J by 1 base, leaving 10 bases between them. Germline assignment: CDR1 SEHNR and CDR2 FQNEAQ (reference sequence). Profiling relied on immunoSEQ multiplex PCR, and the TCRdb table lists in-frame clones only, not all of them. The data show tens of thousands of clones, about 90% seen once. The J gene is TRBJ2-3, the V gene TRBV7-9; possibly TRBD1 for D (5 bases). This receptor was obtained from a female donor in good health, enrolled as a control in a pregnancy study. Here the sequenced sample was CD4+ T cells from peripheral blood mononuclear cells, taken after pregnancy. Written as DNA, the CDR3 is TGTGCCAGCAGCCAAGCGACAGGCACAGATACGCAGTATTTT. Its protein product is CASSQATGTDTQYF.